This is a list of T cell receptor beta chains from one sample in a study of memory CD4+ T cells and cytomegalovirus serostatus. The table came from immunoSEQ multiplex PCR; TCRdb's copy has only in-frame clones and leaves some out. The table lists about 42,000 clones, approximately 78% of them singletons, with approximately 1% in the top ten. Sequenced sample: memory CD4+ T cells from blood. The receptors shown here come from an adult in good health and CMV-seronegative. CDR3s include the opening cysteine and the closing phenylalanine or tryptophan. The order of the fields is V gene, D gene, clone size, J gene, CDR3 protein, CDR3 DNA. A D gene is named only where the DNA matches it firmly. Rows give clone size only sometimes, using once, few, many, or a class for an expanded clone.

TRBV5-6	NA	few	TRBJ1-6	CASKGTANSPLHF	TGTGCCAGCAAGGGCACTGCTAATTCACCCCTCCACTTT
TRBV28	NA	once	TRBJ1-2	CASRPFIRVYGYTF	TGTGCCAGCAGGCCATTCATACGGGTCTATGGCTACACCTTC
TRBV6-6	NA	NA	TRBJ1-1	CASSYALGGTEAFF	TGTGCCAGCAGTTACGCACTTGGTGGCACTGAAGCTTTCTTT
TRBV27	NA	NA	TRBJ1-1	CASSLGGRAEAFF	TGTGCCAGCAGTTTAGGGGGCCGGGCTGAAGCTTTCTTT
TRBV4-2	TRBD1	NA	TRBJ2-6	CASSQPGQVSSGANVLTF	TGTGCCAGCAGCCAACCGGGACAGGTGAGCTCTGGGGCCAACGTCCTGACTTTC
TRBV7-9	NA	NA	TRBJ1-5	CASSLGGRGYQPQHF	TGTGCCAGCAGCTTAGGAGGGAGGGGCTATCAGCCCCAGCATTTT
TRBV27	TRBD2	NA	TRBJ2-1	CASSFVEGLAGSEQFF	TGTGCCAGCAGTTTCGTGGAAGGACTAGCAGGGAGTGAGCAGTTCTTC
TRBV7-9	TRBD2	NA	TRBJ2-7	CASSPGGGQYEQYF	TGTGCCAGCAGTCCCGGGGGGGGCCAATACGAGCAGTACTTC
TRBV29-1	NA	NA	TRBJ2-3	CSVGTQITDTQYF	TGCAGCGTTGGGACCCAAATCACAGATACGCAGTATTTT
TRBV5-1	NA	medium-sized	TRBJ1-4	CASSLGGGLQNEKLFF	TGCGCCAGCAGCTTGGGGGGGGGACTGCAGAATGAAAAACTGTTTTTT
TRBV9	NA	NA	TRBJ1-1	CASSPQTGNTEAFF	TGTGCCAGCAGCCCCCAGACAGGGAACACTGAAGCTTTCTTT
TRBV9	NA	once	TRBJ2-1	CASSLGGRDPYNEQFF	TGTGCCAGCAGCTTGGGAGGCAGGGATCCCTACAATGAGCAGTTCTTC
TRBV7-2	NA	NA	TRBJ1-2	CASSPRYGANYGYTF	TGTGCCAGCAGCCCTCGTTACGGCGCTAACTATGGCTACACCTTC
TRBV7-3	NA	NA	TRBJ2-1	CASSPVSYNEQFF	TGTGCCAGCAGCCCCGTCTCCTACAATGAGCAGTTCTTC
TRBV7-2	NA	NA	TRBJ2-1	CASSPSFRGGNEQFF	TGTGCCAGCAGCCCCTCCTTCCGGGGTGGGAATGAGCAGTTCTTC